Described below is a single T cell receptor beta chain sequence and its context. Its recognized antigen is unknown. One base away lies a much larger clone, so this may be a sequencing read error. As the CDR3 is not closed by the conserved phenylalanine or tryptophan, this likely results from a read error. The data originate from a study of regulatory T cells in long-lasting Graves disease (dated by TCRdb to the early 2020s). In terms of the full investigation: Persistent Graves' disease was defined as persistently positive TSH receptor autoantibodies together with antithyroid drug treatment for over 5 years. The study was conducted in China and was registered as a clinical trial. This study used TCR sequencing and RNA sequencing of peripheral blood to compare persistent Graves' disease patients against newly diagnosed Graves' disease patients. A total of around 33 samples underwent TCR sequencing, from some 13 patients with persistent Graves' disease and 20 or so patients with newly diagnosed Graves' disease. Persistent Graves' disease patients in the clinical cohort had taken antithyroid drugs for roughly ten years on average.

On the study overall, not on this receptor specifically: Only the TCR beta chain was sequenced and analyzed. Patients with persistent disease shared more public clonotypes (about 2,900) than newly diagnosed patients did (nearly 1,000). The study examined only peripheral blood because the primary lesion, thyroid tissue, could not be accessed. Preferential use of TRBV28, TRBJ1-2 and TRBJ2-5 was observed in persistent disease, whereas TRBV20-1 and TRBJ2-1 were favored in newly diagnosed disease. Persistent Graves' disease patients showed lower TCR Shannon entropy and fewer highly expanded clones than newly diagnosed patients, suggesting clonal expansion. The small sample size was acknowledged by the authors as a limitation that may reduce accuracy.

What the time point label conveys for this sample: persistent/refractory GD, antithyroid drugs over 5 years with positive TRAb. RNA was extracted from PBMCs in TRIzol for both TCR sequencing and RNA sequencing. Graves' disease was diagnosed according to American Thyroid Association guidelines. Recruitment of patients was carried out at an endocrinology department in Xi'an, China. Each patient gave approximately 10 milliliters of peripheral blood, collected in an EDTA anticoagulant tube. PBMCs were isolated by Ficoll Paque Plus density gradient separation without further T cell sorting. An Agilent 2100 Bioanalyzer and agarose gel were used to assess RNA quality, and a NanoDrop 2000 was used to measure RNA concentration. V was cut back by 3 bases and J by 0 bases, leaving a gap of 8 bases between them. The CDR3 comprises 15 residues, both ends counted. The only DNA kept is the CDR3, 45 bases in frame from the first base. In the germline V gene, CDR1 corresponds to SGHTA and CDR2 to FQGNSA.

Libraries came from multiplex PCR. TCRdb records Illumina HiSeq 4000 as the sequencer. CDR3 regions were amplified by Arm-PCR with iRepertoire HTBI primers to construct TCR beta libraries. Before sequencing, the PCR products went through gel purification. On the study's bioinformatics: Gene usage analysis of CDR3 amino acid clonotypes relied on the roughly 60 TRBV and 13 to 15 TRBJ segments identified across samples. COPE and FqMerger were used to merge filtered high-quality paired reads into contigs. BLAST was used to align contigs to IMGT TRBV, TRBD and TRBJ reference genes, with CDR3 defined following IMGT. Clonotypes above 0.1% frequency were classified as highly expanded clones. Repertoire diversity was measured by Shannon entropy, and V-J evenness by the Gini coefficient. Clonotypes shared by more than one individual were considered public. TCRdb ran its own pipeline on the public reads, namely fastp trimming at Q25 and MiXCR clone calling, and kept in-frame beta chains. Each entry merges the rows of one CDR3 protein and shows their most common DNA and genes. It is TCRdb's table, rather than the study itself, that gives the V and J calls and clone size. The sample table records under 500,000 distinct CDR3 sequences; less than 25% of these occur just once. The top ten clones comprise 7.8% of the sample.

The rearranged chain carries TRBV7-2 and TRBJ1-4, with no confidently assigned D gene. The source is a female donor with Graves disease. The specimen comprised peripheral blood mononuclear cells (PBMCs), sampled when the disease was refractory, from a patient treated with antithyroid drugs. Here is the DNA: TGTGCCAGCAGCTTTGGATGGGCAACTAATGAAAAACTGTTTTAT. Protein translation: CASSFGWATNEKLFY.